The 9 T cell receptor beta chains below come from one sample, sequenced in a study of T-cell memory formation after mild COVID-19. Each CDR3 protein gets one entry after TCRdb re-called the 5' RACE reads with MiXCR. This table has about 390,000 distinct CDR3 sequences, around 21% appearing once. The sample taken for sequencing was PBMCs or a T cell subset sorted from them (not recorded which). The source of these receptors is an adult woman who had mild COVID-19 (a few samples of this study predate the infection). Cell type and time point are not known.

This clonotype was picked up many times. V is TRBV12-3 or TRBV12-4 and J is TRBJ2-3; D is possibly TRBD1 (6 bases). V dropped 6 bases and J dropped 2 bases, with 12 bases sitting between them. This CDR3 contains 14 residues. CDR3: CASRSPGVTDTQYF. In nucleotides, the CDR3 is TGTGCCAGCAGATCCCCAGGGGTCACAGATACGCAGTATTTT.

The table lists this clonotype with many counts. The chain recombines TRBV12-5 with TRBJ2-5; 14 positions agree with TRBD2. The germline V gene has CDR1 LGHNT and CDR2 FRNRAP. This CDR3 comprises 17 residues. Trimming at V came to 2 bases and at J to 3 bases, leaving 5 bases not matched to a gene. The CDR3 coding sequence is TGTGCTAGTGGTTTGCTCCGGACTAGCGGGGGGAAAGAGACCCAGTACTTC. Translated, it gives CASGLLRTSGGKETQYF.

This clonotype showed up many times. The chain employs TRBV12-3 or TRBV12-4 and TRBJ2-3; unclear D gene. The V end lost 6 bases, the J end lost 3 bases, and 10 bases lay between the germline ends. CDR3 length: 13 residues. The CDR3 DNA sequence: TGTGCCAGCAGCGGACCAATAACAGATACGCAGTATTTT. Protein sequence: CASSGPITDTQYF.

Written as DNA, the CDR3 is TGTGCCAGCAGCGTAGGAGGGAGTGGGACGGGAGAGACCCAGTACTTC. This codes for CASSVGGSGTGETQYF. V gene TRBV9 combines with J gene TRBJ2-5, with D perhaps TRBD1 or TRBD2 (5 bases each). The CDR3 is 16 amino acids. Germline V gene data show CDR1 as SGDLS and CDR2 as YYNGEE. V gave up 0 bases and J gave up 4 bases, with 16 bases separating them.

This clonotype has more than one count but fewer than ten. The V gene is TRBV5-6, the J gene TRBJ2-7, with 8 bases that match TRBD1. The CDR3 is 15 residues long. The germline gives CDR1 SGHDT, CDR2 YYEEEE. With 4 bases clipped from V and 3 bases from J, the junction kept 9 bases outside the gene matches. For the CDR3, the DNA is TGTGCCAGCAGCCCCGGCAGGGGGCGCTTCTACGAGCAGTACTTC. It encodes CASSPGRGRFYEQYF.

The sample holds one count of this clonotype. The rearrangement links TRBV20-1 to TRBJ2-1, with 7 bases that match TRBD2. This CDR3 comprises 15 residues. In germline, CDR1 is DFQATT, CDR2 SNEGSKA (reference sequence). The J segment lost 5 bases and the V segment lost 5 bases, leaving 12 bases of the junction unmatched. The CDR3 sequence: CSAPELGGGDNEQFF. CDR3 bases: TGCAGTGCTCCAGAGCTCGGCGGGGGAGACAATGAGCAGTTCTTC.

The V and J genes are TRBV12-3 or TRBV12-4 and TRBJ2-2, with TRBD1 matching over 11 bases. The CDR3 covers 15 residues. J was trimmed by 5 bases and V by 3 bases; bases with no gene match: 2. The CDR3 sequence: CASSLGQGETGELFF. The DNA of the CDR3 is TGTGCCAGCAGTTTGGGACAGGGGGAAACCGGGGAGCTGTTTTTT.

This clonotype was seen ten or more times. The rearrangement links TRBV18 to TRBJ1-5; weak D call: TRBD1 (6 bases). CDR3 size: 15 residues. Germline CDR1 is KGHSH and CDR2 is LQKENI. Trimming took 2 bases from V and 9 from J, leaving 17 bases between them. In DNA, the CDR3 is TGTGCCAGCTCACCAGGAACAGGGTTCCCCTGGCCCCAGCATTTT. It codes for CASSPGTGFPWPQHF.

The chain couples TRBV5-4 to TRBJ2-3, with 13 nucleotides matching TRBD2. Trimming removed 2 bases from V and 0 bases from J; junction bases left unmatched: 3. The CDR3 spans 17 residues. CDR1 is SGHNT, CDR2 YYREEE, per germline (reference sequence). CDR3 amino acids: CASSFRLAGGSTDTQYF. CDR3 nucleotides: TGTGCCAGCAGCTTCCGACTAGCGGGGGGCAGCACAGATACGCAGTATTTT.